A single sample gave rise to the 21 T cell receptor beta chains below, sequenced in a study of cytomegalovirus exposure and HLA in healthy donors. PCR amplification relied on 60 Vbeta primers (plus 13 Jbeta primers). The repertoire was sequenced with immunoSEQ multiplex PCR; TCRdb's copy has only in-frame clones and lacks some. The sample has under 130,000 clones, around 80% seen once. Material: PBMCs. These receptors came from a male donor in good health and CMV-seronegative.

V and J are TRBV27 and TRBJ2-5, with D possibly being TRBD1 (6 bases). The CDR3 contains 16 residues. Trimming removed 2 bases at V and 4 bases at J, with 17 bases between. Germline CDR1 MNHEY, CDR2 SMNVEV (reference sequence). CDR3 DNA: TGTGCCAGCAGTTTACAGGGGCGCAGGTTCGGAGAGACCCAGTACTTC. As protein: CASSLQGRRFGETQYF.

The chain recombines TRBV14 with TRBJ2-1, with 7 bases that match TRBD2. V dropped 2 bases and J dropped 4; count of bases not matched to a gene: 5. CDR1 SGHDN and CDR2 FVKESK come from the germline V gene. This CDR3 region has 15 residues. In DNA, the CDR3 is TGTGCCAGCAGCCAACTGCGGGGGAATTACAATGAGCAGTTCTTC. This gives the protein CASSQLRGNYNEQFF.

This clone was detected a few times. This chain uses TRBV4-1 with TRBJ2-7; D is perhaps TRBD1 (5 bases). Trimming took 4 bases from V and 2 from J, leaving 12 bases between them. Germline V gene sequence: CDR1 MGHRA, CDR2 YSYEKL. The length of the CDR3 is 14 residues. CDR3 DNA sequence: TGCGCCAGCAGCCCCAGGGCCTCGACCTACGAGCAGTACTTC. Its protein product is CASSPRASTYEQYF.

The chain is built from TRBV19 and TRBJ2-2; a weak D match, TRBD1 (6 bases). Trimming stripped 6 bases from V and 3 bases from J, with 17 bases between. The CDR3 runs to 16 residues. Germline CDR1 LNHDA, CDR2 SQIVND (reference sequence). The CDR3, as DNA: TGTGCCAGTAGAACTAAACAGGGTTGGGACACCGGGGAGCTGTTTTTT. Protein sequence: CASRTKQGWDTGELFF.

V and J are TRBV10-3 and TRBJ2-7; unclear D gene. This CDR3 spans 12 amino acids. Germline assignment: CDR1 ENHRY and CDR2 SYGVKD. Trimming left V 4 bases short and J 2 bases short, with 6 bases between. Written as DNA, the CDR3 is TGTGCCATCAGTGCGGTAGCCTACGAGCAGTACTTC. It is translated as CAISAVAYEQYF.

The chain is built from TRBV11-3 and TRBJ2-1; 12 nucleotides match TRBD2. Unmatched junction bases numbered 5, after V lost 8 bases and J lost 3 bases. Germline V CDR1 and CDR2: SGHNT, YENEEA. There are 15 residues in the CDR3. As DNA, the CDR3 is TGTGCCAGCCGCCCGGGACTAGCGGGCTACAATGAGCAGTTCTTC. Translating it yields CASRPGLAGYNEQFF.

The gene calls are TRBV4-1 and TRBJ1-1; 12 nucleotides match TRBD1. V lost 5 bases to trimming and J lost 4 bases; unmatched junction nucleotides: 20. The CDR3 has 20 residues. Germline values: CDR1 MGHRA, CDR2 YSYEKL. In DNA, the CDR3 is TGCGCCAGCAGCTCCCGGGGGGGACAGGGGGCTGTCCGCTGGGGCACTGAAGCTTTCTTT. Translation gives CASSSRGGQGAVRWGTEAFF.

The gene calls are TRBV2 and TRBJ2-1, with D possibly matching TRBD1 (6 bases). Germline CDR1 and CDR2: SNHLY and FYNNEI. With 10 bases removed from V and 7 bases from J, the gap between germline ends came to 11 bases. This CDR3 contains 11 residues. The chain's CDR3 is CATTGLNEQFF. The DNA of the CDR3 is TGTGCCACCACAGGGTTGAATGAGCAGTTCTTC.

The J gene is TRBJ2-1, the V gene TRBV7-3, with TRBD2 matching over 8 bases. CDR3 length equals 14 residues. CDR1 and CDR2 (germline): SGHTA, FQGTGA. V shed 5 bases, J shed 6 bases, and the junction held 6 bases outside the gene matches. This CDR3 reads CASSDSTSVNEQFF. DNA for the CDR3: TGTGCCAGCAGCGACTCGACTAGCGTCAATGAGCAGTTCTTC.

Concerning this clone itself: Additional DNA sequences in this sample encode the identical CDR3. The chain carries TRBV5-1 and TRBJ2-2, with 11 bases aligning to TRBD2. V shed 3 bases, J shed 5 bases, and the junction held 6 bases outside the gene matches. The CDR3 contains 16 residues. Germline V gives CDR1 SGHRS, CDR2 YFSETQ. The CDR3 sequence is CASSSLLAGATGELFF. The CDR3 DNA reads TGCGCCAGCAGCTCCCTACTAGCGGGAGCAACCGGGGAGCTGTTTTTT.

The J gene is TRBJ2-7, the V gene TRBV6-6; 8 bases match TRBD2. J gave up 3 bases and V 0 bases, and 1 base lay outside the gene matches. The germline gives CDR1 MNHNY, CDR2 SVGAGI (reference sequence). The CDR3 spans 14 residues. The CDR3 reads CASSYSGTSYEQYF. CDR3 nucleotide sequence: TGTGCCAGCAGTTACTCCGGGACTAGCTACGAGCAGTACTTC.

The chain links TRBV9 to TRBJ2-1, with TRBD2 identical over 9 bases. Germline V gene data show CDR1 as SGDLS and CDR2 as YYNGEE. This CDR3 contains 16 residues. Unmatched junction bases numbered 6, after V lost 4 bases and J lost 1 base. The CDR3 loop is CASSLGTSLSYNEQFF. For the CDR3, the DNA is TGTGCCAGCAGCCTGGGGACTAGCCTATCCTACAATGAGCAGTTCTTC.

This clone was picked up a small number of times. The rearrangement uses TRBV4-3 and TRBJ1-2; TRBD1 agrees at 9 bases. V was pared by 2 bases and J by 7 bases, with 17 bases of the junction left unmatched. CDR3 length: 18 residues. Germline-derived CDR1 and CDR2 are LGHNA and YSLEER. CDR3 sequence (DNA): TGCGCCAGCAGCCAAACTGGCCTCATGGGACAGGGAGGGGGTGGCTACACCTTC. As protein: CASSQTGLMGQGGGGYTF.

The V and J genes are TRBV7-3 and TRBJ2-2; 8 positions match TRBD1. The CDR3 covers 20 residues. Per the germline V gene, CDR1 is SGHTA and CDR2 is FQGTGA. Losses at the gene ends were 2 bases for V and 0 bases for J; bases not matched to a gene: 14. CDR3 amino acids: CASSLENTGGLRANTGELFF. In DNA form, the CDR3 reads TGTGCCAGCAGCTTAGAAAATACAGGGGGGCTTCGAGCGAACACCGGGGAGCTGTTTTTT.

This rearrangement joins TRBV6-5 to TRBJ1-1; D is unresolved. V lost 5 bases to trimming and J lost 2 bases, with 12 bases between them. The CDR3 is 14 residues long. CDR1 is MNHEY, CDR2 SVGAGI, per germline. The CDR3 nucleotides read TGTGCCAGCAGTCACAACCGGGAAAACACTGAAGCTTTCTTT. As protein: CASSHNRENTEAFF.

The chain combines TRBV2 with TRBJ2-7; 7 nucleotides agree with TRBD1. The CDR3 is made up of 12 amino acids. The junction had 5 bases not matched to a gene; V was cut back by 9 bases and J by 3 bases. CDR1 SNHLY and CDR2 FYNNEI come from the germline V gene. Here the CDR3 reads CASRQGFYEQYF. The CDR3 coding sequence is TGTGCCAGTAGACAGGGTTTCTACGAGCAGTACTTC.

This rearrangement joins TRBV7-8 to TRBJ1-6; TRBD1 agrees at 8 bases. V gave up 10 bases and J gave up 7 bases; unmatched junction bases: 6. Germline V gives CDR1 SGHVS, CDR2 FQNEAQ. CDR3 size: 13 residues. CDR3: CATTQGANSPLHF. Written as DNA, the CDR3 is TGTGCCACTACGCAGGGGGCGAATTCACCCCTCCACTTT.

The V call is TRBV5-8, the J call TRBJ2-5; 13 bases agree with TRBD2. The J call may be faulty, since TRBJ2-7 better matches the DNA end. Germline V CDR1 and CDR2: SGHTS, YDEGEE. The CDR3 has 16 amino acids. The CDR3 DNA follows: TGTGCCAGCAGCTTGGGGACTAGCGGGAGCTCCTACGAGCAGTACTTC. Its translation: CASSLGTSGSSYEQYF.

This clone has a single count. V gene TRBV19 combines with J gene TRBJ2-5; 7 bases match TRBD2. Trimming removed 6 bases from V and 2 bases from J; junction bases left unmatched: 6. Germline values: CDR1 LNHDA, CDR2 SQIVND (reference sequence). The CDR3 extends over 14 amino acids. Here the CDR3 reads CASRGRAGQETQYF. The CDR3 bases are TGTGCCAGTAGGGGGCGAGCGGGGCAAGAGACCCAGTACTTC.

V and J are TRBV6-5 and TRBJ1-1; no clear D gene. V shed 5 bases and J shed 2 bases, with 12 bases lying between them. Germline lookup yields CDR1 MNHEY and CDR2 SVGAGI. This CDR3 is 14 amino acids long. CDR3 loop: CASSVTAGNTEAFF. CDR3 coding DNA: TGTGCCAGCAGTGTCACGGCGGGAAACACTGAAGCTTTCTTT.

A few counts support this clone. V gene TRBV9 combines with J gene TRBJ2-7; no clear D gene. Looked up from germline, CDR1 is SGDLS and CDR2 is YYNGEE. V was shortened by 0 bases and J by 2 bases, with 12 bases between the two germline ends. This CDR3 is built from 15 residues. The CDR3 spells CASSVAADFAYEQYF. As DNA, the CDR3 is TGTGCCAGCAGCGTAGCGGCCGACTTCGCCTACGAGCAGTACTTC.